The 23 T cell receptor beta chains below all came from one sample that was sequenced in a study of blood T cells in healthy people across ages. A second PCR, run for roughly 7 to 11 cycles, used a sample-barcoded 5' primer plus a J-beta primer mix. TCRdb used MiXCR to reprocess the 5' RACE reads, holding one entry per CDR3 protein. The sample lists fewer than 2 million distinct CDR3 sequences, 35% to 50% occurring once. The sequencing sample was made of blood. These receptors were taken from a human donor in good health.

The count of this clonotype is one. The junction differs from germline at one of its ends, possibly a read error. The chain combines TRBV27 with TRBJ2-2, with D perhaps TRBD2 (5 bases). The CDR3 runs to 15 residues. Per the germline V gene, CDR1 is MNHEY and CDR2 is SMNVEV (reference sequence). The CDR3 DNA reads TGTGCCGGCAGTTTGTCGGTTTTCGGGATAGGGGAGCTGTTTTTT. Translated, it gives CAGSLSVFGIGELFF.

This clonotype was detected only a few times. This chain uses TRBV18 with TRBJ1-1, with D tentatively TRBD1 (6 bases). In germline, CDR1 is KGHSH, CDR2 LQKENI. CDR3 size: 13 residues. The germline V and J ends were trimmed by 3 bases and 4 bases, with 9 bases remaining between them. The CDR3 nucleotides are TGTGCCAGCTCACCCGACAGGACCACTGAAGCTTTCTTT. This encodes CASSPDRTTEAFF.

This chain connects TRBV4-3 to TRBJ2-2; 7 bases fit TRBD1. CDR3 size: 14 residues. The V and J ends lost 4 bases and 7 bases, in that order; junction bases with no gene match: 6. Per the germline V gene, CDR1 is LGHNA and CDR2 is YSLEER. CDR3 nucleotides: TGCGCCAGCAGCCTAGGGGGCGAGGTCGGGGAGCTGTTTTTT. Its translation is CASSLGGEVGELFF.

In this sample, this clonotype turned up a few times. This CDR3 is CASSPYAGQGVSVDQYF. The CDR3 DNA follows: TGTGCCAGCAGCCCTTACGCCGGACAGGGGGTTAGCGTGGACCAGTACTTC. V is TRBV4-2 and J is TRBJ2-7; 10 bases align to TRBD1. The CDR3 consists of 17 residues. Germline V gene sequence: CDR1 LGHNA, CDR2 YNFKEQ. J lost 10 bases, V lost 4 bases, and 19 bases had no gene match.

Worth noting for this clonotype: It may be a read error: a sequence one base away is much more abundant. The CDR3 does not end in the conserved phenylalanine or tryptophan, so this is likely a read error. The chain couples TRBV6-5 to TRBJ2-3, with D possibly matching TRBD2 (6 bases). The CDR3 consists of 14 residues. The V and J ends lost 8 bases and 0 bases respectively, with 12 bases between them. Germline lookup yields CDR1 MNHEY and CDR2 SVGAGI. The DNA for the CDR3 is TGTGCCAGCCGCCGCGGGGCGAGCACAGATACGCAGTATTCT. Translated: CASRRGASTDTQYS.

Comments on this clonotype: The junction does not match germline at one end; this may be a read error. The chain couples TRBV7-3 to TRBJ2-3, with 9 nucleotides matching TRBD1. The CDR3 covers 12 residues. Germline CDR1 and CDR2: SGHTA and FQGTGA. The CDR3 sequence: CTSSPQGATQYF. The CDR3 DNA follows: TGTACCAGCAGCCCACAGGGGGCTACGCAGTATTTT.

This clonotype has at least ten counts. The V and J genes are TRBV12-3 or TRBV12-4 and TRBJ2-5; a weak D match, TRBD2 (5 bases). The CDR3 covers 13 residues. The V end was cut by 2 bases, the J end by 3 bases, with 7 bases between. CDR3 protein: CASSLNGEETQYF. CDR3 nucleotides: TGTGCCAGCAGTTTAAACGGGGAAGAGACCCAGTACTTC.

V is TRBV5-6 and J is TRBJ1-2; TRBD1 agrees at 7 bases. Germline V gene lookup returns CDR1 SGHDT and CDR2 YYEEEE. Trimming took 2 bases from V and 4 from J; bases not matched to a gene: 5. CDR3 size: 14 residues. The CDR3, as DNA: TGTGCCAGCAGCTTCACCAGGGGGGGCTATGGCTACACCTTC. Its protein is CASSFTRGGYGYTF.

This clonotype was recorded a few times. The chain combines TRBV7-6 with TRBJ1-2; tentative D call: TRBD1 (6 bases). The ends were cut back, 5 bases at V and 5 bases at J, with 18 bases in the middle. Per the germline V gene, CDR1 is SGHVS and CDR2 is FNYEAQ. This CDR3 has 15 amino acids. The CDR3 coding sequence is TGTGCCAGCAGCGTTGGCGGGATGGGGGCATATGGCTACACCTTC. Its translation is CASSVGGMGAYGYTF. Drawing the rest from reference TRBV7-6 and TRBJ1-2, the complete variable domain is GAGVSQSPRYKVTKRGQDVALRCDPISGHVSLYWYRQALGQGPEFLTYFNYEAQQDKSGLPNDRFSAERPEGSISTLTIQRTEQRDSAMYRCASSVGGMGAYGYTFGSGTRLTVV.

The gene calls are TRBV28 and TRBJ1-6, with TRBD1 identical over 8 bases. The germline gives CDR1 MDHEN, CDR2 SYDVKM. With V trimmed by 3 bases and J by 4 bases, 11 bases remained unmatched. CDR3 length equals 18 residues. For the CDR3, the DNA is TGTGCCAGCAGTTTTGACAGGGGCCAGGTCGGATATAATTCACCCCTCCACTTT. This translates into CASSFDRGQVGYNSPLHF.

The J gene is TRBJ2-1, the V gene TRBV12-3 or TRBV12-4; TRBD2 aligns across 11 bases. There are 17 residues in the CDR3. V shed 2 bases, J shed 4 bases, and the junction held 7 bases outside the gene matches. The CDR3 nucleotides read TGTGCCAGCAGTTTATGGGCTAGCGGGGGGCTTTACAATGAGCAGTTCTTC. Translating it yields CASSLWASGGLYNEQFF.

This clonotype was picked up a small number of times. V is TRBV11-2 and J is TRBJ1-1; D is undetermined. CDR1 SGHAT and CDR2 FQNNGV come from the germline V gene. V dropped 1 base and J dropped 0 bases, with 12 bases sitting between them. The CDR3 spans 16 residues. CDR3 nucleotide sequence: TGTGCCAGCAGCTTAGGGGCGGGGAATATGAACACTGAAGCTTTCTTT. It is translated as CASSLGAGNMNTEAFF.

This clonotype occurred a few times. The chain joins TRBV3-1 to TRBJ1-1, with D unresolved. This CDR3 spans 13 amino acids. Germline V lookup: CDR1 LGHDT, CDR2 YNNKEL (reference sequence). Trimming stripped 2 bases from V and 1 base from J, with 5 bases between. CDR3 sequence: CASSQRQNTEAFF. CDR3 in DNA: TGTGCCAGCAGCCAAAGACAGAACACTGAAGCTTTCTTT. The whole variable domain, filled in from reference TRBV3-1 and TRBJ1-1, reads DTAVSQTPKYLVTQMGNDKSIKCEQNLGHDTMYWYKQDSKKFLKIMFSYNNKELIINETVPNRFSPKSPDKAHLNLHINSLELGDSAVYFCASSQRQNTEAFFGQGTRLTVV.

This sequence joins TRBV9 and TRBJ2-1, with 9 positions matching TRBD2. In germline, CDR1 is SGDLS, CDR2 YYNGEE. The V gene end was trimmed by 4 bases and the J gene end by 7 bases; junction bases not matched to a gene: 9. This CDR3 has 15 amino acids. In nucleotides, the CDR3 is TGTGCCAGCAGCTCCCAGCGGGGGGTCTATAATGAGCAGTTCTTC. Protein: CASSSQRGVYNEQFF.

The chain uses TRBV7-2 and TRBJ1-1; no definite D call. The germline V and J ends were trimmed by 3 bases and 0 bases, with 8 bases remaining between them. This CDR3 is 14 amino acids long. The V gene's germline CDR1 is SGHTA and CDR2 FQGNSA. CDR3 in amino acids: CASSFGRMNTEAFF. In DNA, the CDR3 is TGTGCCAGCAGCTTTGGACGGATGAACACTGAAGCTTTCTTT.

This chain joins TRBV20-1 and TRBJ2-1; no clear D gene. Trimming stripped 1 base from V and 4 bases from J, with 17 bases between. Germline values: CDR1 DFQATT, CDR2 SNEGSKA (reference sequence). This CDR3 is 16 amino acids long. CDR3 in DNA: TGCAGTGCTAGAGCCACCTATTGGGGAAGATACAATGAGCAGTTCTTC. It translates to CSARATYWGRYNEQFF.

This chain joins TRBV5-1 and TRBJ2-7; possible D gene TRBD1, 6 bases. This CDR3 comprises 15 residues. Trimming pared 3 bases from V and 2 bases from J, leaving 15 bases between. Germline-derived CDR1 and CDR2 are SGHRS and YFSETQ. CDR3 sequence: CASSSSLGTPYEQYF. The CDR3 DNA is TGCGCCAGCAGCTCGTCCCTCGGGACACCCTACGAGCAGTACTTC.

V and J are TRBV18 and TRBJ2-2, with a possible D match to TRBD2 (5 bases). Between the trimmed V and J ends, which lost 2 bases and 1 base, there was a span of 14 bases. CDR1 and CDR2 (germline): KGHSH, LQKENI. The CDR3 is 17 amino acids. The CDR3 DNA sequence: TGTGCCAGCTCACCATACCAAGTCGGGGAGAACACCGGGGAGCTGTTTTTT. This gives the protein CASSPYQVGENTGELFF.

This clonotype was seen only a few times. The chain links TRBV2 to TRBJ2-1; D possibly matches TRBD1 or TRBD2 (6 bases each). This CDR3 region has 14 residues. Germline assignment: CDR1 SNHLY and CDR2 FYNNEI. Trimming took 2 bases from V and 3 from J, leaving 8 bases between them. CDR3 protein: CASSERGDYNEQFF. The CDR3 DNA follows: TGTGCCAGCAGTGAAAGGGGGGACTACAATGAGCAGTTCTTC.

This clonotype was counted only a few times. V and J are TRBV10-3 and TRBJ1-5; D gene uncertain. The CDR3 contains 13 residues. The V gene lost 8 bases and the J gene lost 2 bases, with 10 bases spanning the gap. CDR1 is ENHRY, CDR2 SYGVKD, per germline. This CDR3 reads CAIRDEGNQPQHF. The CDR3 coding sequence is TGTGCCATCCGGGATGAGGGCAATCAGCCCCAGCATTTT.

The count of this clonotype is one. The CDR3 sequence is CASTFSGAQDGYTF. The DNA for the CDR3 is TGTGCCAGCACGTTTTCGGGGGCGCAGGATGGCTACACCTTC. The chain employs TRBV2 and TRBJ1-2, with D possibly being TRBD1 (6 bases). The germline V gene encodes CDR1 SNHLY and CDR2 FYNNEI. Trimming pared 7 bases from V and 6 bases from J, leaving 18 bases between. This CDR3 comprises 14 residues.

CDR3 coding DNA: TGTGCCAGCAGTTACTCGATTCCCGCAGTGGATAATTCACCCCTCCACTTT. Translation: CASSYSIPAVDNSPLHF. The chain recombines TRBV6-5 with TRBJ1-6; D remains ambiguous. The CDR3 runs 17 residues. Trimming left V 0 bases short and J 5 bases short, with 14 bases between. CDR1 and CDR2 (germline): MNHEY, SVGAGI.

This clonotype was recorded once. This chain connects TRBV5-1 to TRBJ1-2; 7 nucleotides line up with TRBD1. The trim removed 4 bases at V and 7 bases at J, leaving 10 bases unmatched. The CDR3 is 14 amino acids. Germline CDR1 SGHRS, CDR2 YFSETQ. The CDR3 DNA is TGCGCCAGCAGCCCAGGGGGGCTTAGGGCTGGCTACACCTTC. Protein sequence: CASSPGGLRAGYTF. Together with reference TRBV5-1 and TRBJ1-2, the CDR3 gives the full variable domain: KAGVTQTPRYLIKTRGQQVTLSCSPISGHRSVSWYQQTPGQGLQFLFEYFSETQRNKGNFPGRFSGRQFSNSRSEMNVSTLELGDSALYLCASSPGGLRAGYTFGSGTRLTVV.